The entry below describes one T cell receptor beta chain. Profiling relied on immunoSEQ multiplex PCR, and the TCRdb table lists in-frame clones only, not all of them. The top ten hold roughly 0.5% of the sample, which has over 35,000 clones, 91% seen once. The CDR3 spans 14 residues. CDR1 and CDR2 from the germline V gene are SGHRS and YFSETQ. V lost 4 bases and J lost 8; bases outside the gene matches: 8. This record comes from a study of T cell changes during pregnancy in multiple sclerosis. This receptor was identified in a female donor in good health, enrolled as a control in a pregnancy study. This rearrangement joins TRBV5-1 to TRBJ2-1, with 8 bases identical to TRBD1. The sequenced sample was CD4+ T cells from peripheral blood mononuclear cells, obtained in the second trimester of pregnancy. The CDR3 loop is CASSPGQGVYEQFF. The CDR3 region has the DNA TGCGCCAGCAGCCCCGGACAGGGCGTTTATGAGCAGTTCTTC.